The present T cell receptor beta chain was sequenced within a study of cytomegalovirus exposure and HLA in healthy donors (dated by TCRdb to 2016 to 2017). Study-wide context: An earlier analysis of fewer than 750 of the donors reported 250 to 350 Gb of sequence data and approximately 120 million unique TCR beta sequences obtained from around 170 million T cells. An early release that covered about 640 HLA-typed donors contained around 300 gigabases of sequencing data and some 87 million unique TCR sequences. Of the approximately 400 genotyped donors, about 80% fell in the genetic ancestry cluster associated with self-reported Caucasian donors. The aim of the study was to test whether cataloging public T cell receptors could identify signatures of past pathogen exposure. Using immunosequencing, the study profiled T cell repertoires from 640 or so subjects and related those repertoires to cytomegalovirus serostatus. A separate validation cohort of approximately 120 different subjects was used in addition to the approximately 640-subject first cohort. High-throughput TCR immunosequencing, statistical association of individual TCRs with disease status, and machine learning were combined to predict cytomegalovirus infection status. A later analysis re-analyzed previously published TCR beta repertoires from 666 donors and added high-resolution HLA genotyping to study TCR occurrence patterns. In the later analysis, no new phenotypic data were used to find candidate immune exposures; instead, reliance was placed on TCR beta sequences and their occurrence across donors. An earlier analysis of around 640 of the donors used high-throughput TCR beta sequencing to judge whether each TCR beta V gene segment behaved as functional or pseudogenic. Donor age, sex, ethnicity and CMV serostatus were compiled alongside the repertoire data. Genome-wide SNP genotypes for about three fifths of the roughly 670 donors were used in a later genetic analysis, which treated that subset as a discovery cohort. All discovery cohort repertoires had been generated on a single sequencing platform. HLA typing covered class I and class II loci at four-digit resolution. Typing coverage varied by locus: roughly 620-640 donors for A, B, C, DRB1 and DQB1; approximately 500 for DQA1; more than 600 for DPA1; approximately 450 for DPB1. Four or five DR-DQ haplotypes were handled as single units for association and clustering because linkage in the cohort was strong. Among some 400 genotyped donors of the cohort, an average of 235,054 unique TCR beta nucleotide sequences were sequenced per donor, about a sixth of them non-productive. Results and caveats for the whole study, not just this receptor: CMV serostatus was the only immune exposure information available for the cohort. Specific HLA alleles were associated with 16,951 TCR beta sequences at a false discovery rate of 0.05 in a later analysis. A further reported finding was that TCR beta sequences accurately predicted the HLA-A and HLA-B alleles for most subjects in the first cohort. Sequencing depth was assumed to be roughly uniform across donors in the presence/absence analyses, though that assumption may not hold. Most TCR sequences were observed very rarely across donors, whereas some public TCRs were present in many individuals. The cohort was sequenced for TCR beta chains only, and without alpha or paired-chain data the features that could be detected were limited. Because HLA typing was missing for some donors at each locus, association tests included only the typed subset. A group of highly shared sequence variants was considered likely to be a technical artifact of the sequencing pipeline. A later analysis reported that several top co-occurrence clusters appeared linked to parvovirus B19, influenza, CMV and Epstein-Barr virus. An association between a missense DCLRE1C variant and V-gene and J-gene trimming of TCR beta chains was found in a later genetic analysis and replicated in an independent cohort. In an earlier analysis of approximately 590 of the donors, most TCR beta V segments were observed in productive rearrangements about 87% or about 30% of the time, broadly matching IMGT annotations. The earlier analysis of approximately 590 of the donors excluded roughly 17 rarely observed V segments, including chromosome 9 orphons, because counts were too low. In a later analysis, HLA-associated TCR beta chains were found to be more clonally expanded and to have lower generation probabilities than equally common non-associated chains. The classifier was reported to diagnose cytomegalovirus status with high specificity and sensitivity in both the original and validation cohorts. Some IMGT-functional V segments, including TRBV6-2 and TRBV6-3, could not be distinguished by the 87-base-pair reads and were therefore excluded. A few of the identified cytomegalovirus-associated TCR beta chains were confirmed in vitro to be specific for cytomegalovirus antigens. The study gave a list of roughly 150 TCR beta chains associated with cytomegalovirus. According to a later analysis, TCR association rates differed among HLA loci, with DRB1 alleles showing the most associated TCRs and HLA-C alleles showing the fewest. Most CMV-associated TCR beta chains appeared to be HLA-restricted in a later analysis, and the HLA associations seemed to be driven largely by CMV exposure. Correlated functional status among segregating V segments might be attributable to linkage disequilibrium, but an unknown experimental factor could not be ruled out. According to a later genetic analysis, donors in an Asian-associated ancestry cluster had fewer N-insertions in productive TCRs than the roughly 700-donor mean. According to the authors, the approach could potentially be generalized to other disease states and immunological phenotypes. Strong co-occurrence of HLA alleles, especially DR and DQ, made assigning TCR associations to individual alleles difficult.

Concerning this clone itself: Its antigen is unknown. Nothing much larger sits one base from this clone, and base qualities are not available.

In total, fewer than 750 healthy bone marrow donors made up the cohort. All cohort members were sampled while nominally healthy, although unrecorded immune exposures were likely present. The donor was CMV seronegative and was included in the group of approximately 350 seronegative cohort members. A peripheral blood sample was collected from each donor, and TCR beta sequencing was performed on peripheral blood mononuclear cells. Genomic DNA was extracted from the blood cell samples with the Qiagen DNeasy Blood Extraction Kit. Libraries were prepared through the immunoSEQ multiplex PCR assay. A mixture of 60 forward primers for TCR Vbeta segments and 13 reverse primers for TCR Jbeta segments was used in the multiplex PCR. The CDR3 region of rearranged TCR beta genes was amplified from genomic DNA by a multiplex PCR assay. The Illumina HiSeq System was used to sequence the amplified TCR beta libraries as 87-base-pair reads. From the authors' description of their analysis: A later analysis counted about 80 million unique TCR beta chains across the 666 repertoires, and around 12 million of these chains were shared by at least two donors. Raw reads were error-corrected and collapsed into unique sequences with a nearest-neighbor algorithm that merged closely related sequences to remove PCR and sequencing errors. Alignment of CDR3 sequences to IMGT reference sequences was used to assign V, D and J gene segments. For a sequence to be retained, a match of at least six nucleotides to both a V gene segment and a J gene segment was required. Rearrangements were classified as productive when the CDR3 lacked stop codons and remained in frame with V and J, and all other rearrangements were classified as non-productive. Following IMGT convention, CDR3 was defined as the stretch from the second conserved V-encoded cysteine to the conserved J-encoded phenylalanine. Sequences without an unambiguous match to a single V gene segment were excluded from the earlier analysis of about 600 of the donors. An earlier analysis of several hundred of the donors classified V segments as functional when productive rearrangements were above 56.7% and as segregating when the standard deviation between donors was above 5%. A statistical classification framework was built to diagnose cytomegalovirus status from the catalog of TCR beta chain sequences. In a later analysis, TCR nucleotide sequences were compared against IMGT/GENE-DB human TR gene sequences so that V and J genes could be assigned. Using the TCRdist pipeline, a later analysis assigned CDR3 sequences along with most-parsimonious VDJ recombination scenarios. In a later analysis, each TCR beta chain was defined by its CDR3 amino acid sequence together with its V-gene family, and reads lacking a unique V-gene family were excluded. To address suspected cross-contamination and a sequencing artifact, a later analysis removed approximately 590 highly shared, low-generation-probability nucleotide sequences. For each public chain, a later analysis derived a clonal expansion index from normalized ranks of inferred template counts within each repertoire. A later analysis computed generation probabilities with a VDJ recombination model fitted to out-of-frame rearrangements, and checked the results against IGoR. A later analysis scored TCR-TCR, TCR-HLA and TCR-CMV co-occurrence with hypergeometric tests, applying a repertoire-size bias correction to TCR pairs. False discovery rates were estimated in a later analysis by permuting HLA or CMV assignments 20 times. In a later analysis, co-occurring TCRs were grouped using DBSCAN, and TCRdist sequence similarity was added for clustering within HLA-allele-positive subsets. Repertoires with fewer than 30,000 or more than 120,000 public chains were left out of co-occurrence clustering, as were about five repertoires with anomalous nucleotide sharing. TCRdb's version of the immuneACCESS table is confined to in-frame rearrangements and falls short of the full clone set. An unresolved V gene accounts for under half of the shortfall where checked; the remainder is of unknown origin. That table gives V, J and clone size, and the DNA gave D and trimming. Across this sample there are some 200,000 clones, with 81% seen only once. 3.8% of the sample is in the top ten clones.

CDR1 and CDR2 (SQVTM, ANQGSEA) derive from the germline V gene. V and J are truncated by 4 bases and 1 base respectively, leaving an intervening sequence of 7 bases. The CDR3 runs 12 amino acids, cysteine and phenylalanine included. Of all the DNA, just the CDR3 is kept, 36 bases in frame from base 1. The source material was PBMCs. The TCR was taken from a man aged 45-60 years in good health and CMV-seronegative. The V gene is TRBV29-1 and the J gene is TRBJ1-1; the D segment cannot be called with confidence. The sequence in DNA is TGCAGCGTTGCGGGGTGGAACACTGAAGCTTTCTTT. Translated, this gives CSVAGWNTEAFF.